This T cell receptor (beta chain) was found in a study of blood T cell repertoires in COVID-19. About the research overall: Specimens from acute and convalescent COVID-19 originated in the United States, Italy and Spain. PBMCs, B-cell-depleted T cells, or T cells were the source of the cDNA or gDNA that made up the material.

Authors' analysis steps: Reference gene primer amplification gave nucleated cell count estimates. TCRdb keeps only in-frame clones here, not all; method: immunoSEQ multiplex PCR. The V and J calls and clone size are taken from that table; D and trimming were inferred from the DNA. Seen here are about 74,000 clones, around 86% observed once, and the top ten hold approximately 30%. After removal of 6 bases from V and 0 bases from J, the junction contained 10 bases not matched to a gene. The CDR3 covers 17 residues. Germline-derived CDR1 and CDR2 are MNHEY and SVGEGT. The chain joins TRBV6-2 or TRBV6-3 to TRBJ2-3; TRBD2 matches at 9 bases. The sequence was obtained from a woman older than 75 with active or convalescent COVID-19. The material sequenced was peripheral blood. In DNA form, the CDR3 reads TGTGCCAGCAGCCCCAGCGGGGGGAGACGTAGCACAGATACGCAGTATTTT. Translation: CASSPSGGRRSTDTQYF.